This T cell receptor (beta chain) was captured by sequencing in a study of shared clonotypes between healthy human individuals. Findings of the study overall: Compared with memory subsets, naive subsets generally had larger estimated richness. Rarefaction revealed incomplete sorted-subset sequencing despite large depth.

Note on this clone: Its antigen is undetermined.

This table comes from immunoSEQ multiplex PCR, and its TCRdb copy is limited to in-frame clones, with some not included. The table records 2 million to 2.5 million clones, more than 80% of them present only once. The study separated CD4+ cells into CD45RA+ naive and CD45RA-negative memory subsets. With 6 bases removed from V and 5 bases from J, the gap between germline ends came to 19 bases. Germline CDR1 reads MNHEY; CDR2 reads SMNVEV (reference sequence). The CDR3 extends over 15 amino acids. Sample: naive CD4+ T cells from PBMCs. Indicated subset: CD45RA+ positively selected. The rearrangement uses TRBV27 and TRBJ1-2; D is perhaps TRBD1 (6 bases). The sequence was collected from a man younger than 30 in good health. Some clones in this sample may be carry-over from other donors' samples. The CDR3 DNA reads as TGTGCCAGCAGCTTACAGGGAATGGGCGCGTATGGCTACACCTTC. Protein: CASSLQGMGAYGYTF.